Presented here are 27 T cell receptor beta chains from one specimen sequenced in a study of a mutant IDH1 vaccine in newly diagnosed glioma. Documented time point: week 35, safety follow-up. Mutant IDH1 20-mer peptide, at 300 ug, made up each vaccine dose, with topical imiquimod. For these TCRs, the target antigens are not known. Assay: immunoSEQ multiplex PCR; the TCRdb copy retains only in-frame clones and omits some. In the table there are 60,000 to 75,000 clones, approximately 86% of which are singletons. Sample: PBMCs, taken from a glioma patient whose treatment included an IDH1 peptide vaccine. These receptors came from a man aged 30 to 39 with glioma.

The V gene is TRBV7-9, the J gene TRBJ2-2; D may match TRBD1 or TRBD2 (5 bases each). The V end lost 5 bases, the J end lost 5 bases, and 21 bases lay between the germline ends. Germline lookup yields CDR1 SEHNR and CDR2 FQNEAQ (reference sequence). CDR3 length equals 17 residues. The CDR3 DNA reads as TGTGCCAGCAGCCCGCGACTGAGGGGCAGGTTGACCGGGGAGCTGTTTTTT. Translating it yields CASSPRLRGRLTGELFF.

The chain recombines TRBV13 with TRBJ2-7; the D is unclear. V was clipped by 5 bases and J by 0 bases, with 14 bases between them. Germline CDR1 PRHDT, CDR2 FYEKMQ (reference sequence). CDR3 size: 15 residues. The CDR3 DNA is TGTGCCAGCAGCCCCACCCTCACGAACTCCTACGAGCAGTACTTC. It specifies CASSPTLTNSYEQYF. Full variable domain (rest looked up from reference TRBV13 and TRBJ2-7): AAGVIQSPRHLIKEKRETATLKCYPIPRHDTVYWYQQGPGQDPQFLISFYEKMQSDKGSIPDRFSAQQFSDYHSELNMSSLELGDSALYFCASSPTLTNSYEQYFGPGTRLTVT.

The chain combines TRBV6-5 with TRBJ2-1; either TRBD1 or TRBD2 may fit D (5 bases each). V was clipped by 0 bases and J by 1 base, with 10 bases between them. Germline assignment: CDR1 MNHEY and CDR2 SVGAGI. CDR3 size: 16 residues. CDR3 nucleotides: TGTGCCAGCAGTTACTCGATAGGGGAGTCCTACAATGAGCAGTTCTTC. Encoded protein: CASSYSIGESYNEQFF.

V is TRBV11-2 and J is TRBJ2-5; tentative D call: TRBD2 (7 bases). The CDR3 is 15 residues long. The germline V and J ends were trimmed by 0 bases and 5 bases, with 13 bases remaining between them. Germline V CDR1 and CDR2: SGHAT, FQNNGV. The chain's CDR3 is CASSLDGGARETQYF. The DNA for the CDR3 is TGTGCCAGCAGCTTAGATGGGGGGGCCCGGGAGACCCAGTACTTC.

J is TRBJ2-5 and V is TRBV5-1; 9 bases fit TRBD2. CDR1 is SGHRS and CDR2 is YFSETQ in the germline V gene. The J segment lost 4 bases and the V segment lost 8 bases, leaving 9 bases of the junction unmatched. This CDR3 has 14 amino acids. CDR3 DNA sequence: TGCGCCAGTAAGCCCCTTAGCGGGGGAGAGACCCAGTACTTC. Its protein product is CASKPLSGGETQYF.

The gene calls are TRBV6-6 and TRBJ2-1; 9 bases line up with TRBD2. The germline V gene has CDR1 MNHNY and CDR2 SVGAGI (reference sequence). The CDR3 length is 15 residues. The J segment lost 6 bases and the V segment lost 2 bases, leaving 5 bases of the junction unmatched. CDR3 DNA sequence: TGTGCCAGCAGTTACGAGCGGGGGGCCAGCAATGAGCAGTTCTTC. Translating gives CASSYERGASNEQFF.

The chain carries TRBV28 and TRBJ1-5; no clear D gene. V dropped 5 bases and J dropped 3 bases, with 5 bases sitting between them. The CDR3 spans 12 residues. Per germline, CDR1 MDHEN and CDR2 SYDVKM. The CDR3 region has the DNA TGTGCCAGCAGTCAGGCCAATCAGCCCCAGCATTTT. Translated, it gives CASSQANQPQHF.

Only a few counts were recorded for this clone. This chain links TRBV5-8 with TRBJ1-5; no definite D call. V shed 0 bases and J shed 3 bases, with 10 bases lying between them. This CDR3 contains 15 residues. Germline-derived CDR1 and CDR2 are SGHTS and YDEGEE. The CDR3 reads CASSLEAVINQPQHF. The CDR3 nucleotides read TGTGCCAGCAGCTTGGAGGCCGTAATCAATCAGCCCCAGCATTTT. The variable domain in full, with the rest retrieved from reference TRBV5-8 and TRBJ1-5, is EAGVTQSPTHLIKTRGQQATLRCSPISGHTSVYWYQQALGLGLQFLLWYDEGEERNRGNFPPRFSGRQFPNYSSELNVNALELEDSALYLCASSLEAVINQPQHFGDGTRLSIL.

The chain recombines TRBV5-1 with TRBJ1-2; 8 bases match TRBD1. CDR1 and CDR2 from the germline V gene are SGHRS and YFSETQ. This CDR3 region has 14 residues. Trimming cost V 4 bases and J 2 bases; bases outside gene matches: 4. CDR3 protein: CASSPGQGNYGYTF. The CDR3 nucleotides are TGCGCCAGCAGCCCCGGACAGGGAAACTATGGCTACACCTTC.

The V and J genes are TRBV5-1 and TRBJ1-2; a possible D gene is TRBD1 (6 bases). V was pared by 2 bases and J by 4 bases, with 15 bases between. In germline, CDR1 is SGHRS, CDR2 YFSETQ. There are 15 residues in the CDR3. The CDR3 sequence: CASSFDRQRIYGYTF. CDR3 nucleotide sequence: TGCGCCAGCAGCTTCGACAGGCAAAGGATCTATGGCTACACCTTC.

This clone was found once. The chain couples TRBV2 to TRBJ1-2; TRBD1 might be the D (5 bases). Trimming removed 1 base from V and 3 bases from J, with 12 bases in between. Germline values: CDR1 SNHLY, CDR2 FYNNEI. CDR3 length: 15 residues. CDR3 sequence (DNA): TGTGCCAGCAGTGAAGTCAGACAGCAGGACTATGGCTACACCTTC. Translating it yields CASSEVRQQDYGYTF. Combining the CDR3 with reference TRBV2 and TRBJ1-2 gives the whole variable domain EPEVTQTPSHQVTQMGQEVILRCVPISNHLYFYWYRQILGQKVEFLVSFYNNEISEKSEIFDDQFSVERPDGSNFTLKIRSTKLEDSAMYFCASSEVRQQDYGYTFGSGTRLTVV.

This chain connects TRBV7-2 to TRBJ2-7, with 10 bases lining up with TRBD2. Losses at the gene ends were 6 bases for V and 2 bases for J; bases not matched to a gene: 10. CDR3 size: 16 residues. CDR1 is SGHTA and CDR2 is FQGNSA in the germline V gene. The CDR3 nucleotides are TGTGCCAGCAGTTCCGTAGGTACTAGCGGGGCCTACGAGCAGTACTTC. Its translation is CASSSVGTSGAYEQYF. The whole variable domain, remainder taken from reference TRBV7-2 and TRBJ2-7, is GAGVSQSPSNKVTEKGKDVELRCDPISGHTALYWYRQSLGQGLEFLIYFQGNSAPDKSGLPSDRFSAERTGGSVSTLTIQRTQQEDSAVYLCASSSVGTSGAYEQYFGPGTRLTVT.

This clone was seen once. This chain connects TRBV7-6 to TRBJ1-4, with unresolved D. CDR1 SGHVS and CDR2 FNYEAQ come from the germline V gene. The CDR3 extends over 14 amino acids. V dropped 1 base and J dropped 7 bases, with 10 bases sitting between them. This CDR3 reads CASSLVGQTEKLFF. For the CDR3, the DNA is TGTGCCAGCAGCTTAGTTGGGCAGACTGAAAAACTGTTTTTT.

This clone was seen just once. The gene calls are TRBV28 and TRBJ1-2, with TRBD1 as a possible D gene (6 bases). In germline, CDR1 is MDHEN, CDR2 SYDVKM. The CDR3 consists of 15 residues. Trimming stripped 1 base from V and 2 bases from J, with 11 bases between. Here the CDR3 DNA reads TGTGCCAGCAGTTTATACCCCCAGGGGAACTATGGCTACACCTTC. This sequence encodes CASSLYPQGNYGYTF.

The chain couples TRBV7-6 to TRBJ2-7; no clear D gene. The CDR3 covers 15 residues. Germline V lookup: CDR1 SGHVS, CDR2 FNYEAQ. Trimming shortened V by 5 bases and J by 4 bases, and 18 bases separated the two germline ends. The CDR3 coding sequence is TGTGCCAGCAGCCGAGGATCGGGTGTGTCTTACGAGCAGTACTTC. Its protein is CASSRGSGVSYEQYF.

The rearrangement links TRBV9 to TRBJ2-5; no definite D call. Germline V gives CDR1 SGDLS, CDR2 YYNGEE. V lost 2 bases and J lost 1, with 0 bases in between. This CDR3 is built from 11 residues. The CDR3 DNA is TGTGCCAGCAGCGTCCAAGAGACCCAGTACTTC. This sequence encodes CASSVQETQYF.

V usage is TRBV30 and J usage is TRBJ2-7; the D gene is possibly TRBD2 (5 bases). V was pared by 4 bases and J by 2 bases, with 6 bases between. The germline V gene has CDR1 GTSNPN and CDR2 SVGIG (reference sequence). The CDR3 is made up of 11 amino acids. CDR3 sequence reads: CAWMEAYEQYF. The DNA of the CDR3 is TGTGCCTGGATGGAGGCCTACGAGCAGTACTTC.

This clone showed up just a few times. Here the CDR3 DNA reads TGTGCCAGCAGCTTAAACCCAGGGGAGTACGAGCAGTACTTC. Its protein is CASSLNPGEYEQYF. The chain links TRBV7-3 to TRBJ2-7; D possibly corresponds to TRBD1 (6 bases). The CDR3 spans 14 residues. The germline V gene encodes CDR1 SGHTA and CDR2 FQGTGA. V was shortened by 1 base and J by 4 bases, with 11 bases between the two germline ends.

Only one count was recorded for this clone. The chain links TRBV7-2 to TRBJ1-4; perhaps TRBD1 as D (5 bases). CDR3 size: 17 residues. Deletions cut 2 bases from V and 0 bases from J, with 13 bases between. Germline lookup yields CDR1 SGHTA and CDR2 FQGNSA. The CDR3 DNA reads TGTGCCAGCAGCTTATCGGCGACAGCAGCAACTAATGAAAAACTGTTTTTT. This translates into CASSLSATAATNEKLFF.

The rearrangement links TRBV27 to TRBJ1-3, with no clear D. The CDR3 extends over 15 amino acids. V was trimmed by 5 bases and J by 2 bases, leaving 13 bases between them. Germline V gene data show CDR1 as MNHEY and CDR2 as SMNVEV (reference sequence). The CDR3 bases are TGTGCCAGCAGTATAAGAGGTTTGACTGGAAACACCATATATTTT. This translates into CASSIRGLTGNTIYF.

The rearrangement uses TRBV18 and TRBJ1-6; 7 bases align to TRBD1. The CDR3 sequence is 15 residues long. J was trimmed by 7 bases and V by 0 bases; bases with no gene match: 3. CDR1 and CDR2 (germline): KGHSH, LQKENI. CDR3: CASSPPGTDNSPLHF. The CDR3 bases are TGTGCCAGCTCACCACCCGGGACAGACAATTCACCCCTCCACTTT.

The CDR3 sequence is CASSPLPQIIIYEQYF. The CDR3 DNA reads as TGCGCCAGCAGCCCGTTGCCACAGATCATCATCTACGAGCAGTACTTC. The chain recombines TRBV5-1 with TRBJ2-5; D unclear. The tail of the sequence fits TRBJ2-7 better, so the J call may be wrong. CDR1 and CDR2 (germline): SGHRS, YFSETQ. The CDR3 is 16 residues long.

The DNA of the CDR3 is TGTGCCAGCAGACGAGGGGGAAGTGTCACTGAAGCTTTCTTT. Protein: CASRRGGSVTEAFF. The chain recombines TRBV5-4 with TRBJ1-1, with a possible D match to TRBD1 (6 bases). CDR1 SGHNT and CDR2 YYREEE come from the germline V gene (reference sequence). This CDR3 has 14 residues. Trimming removed 5 bases at V and 4 bases at J, with 15 bases between.

V gene TRBV19 combines with J gene TRBJ2-2, with 11 positions matching TRBD2. The CDR3 extends over 16 amino acids. Germline loops: CDR1 LNHDA, CDR2 SQIVND (reference sequence). J was trimmed by 0 bases and V by 8 bases; bases with no gene match: 5. CDR3 in amino acids: CASAELAGANTGELFF. Here the CDR3 DNA reads TGTGCCAGTGCGGAACTAGCGGGGGCGAACACCGGGGAGCTGTTTTTT.

This clone has only one observation. The chain has TRBV19 and TRBJ1-2; TRBD1 might be the D (6 bases). The CDR3 spans 13 residues. Germline values: CDR1 LNHDA, CDR2 SQIVND (reference sequence). V lost 6 bases and J lost 4, with 12 bases in between. The CDR3 protein is CASSLRGLYGYTF. The CDR3 DNA reads as TGTGCCAGTAGCCTCCGGGGGCTCTATGGCTACACCTTC. The full variable domain, completed using reference TRBV19 and TRBJ1-2, is DGGITQSPKYLFRKEGQNVTLSCEQNLNHDAMYWYRQDPGQGLRLIYYSQIVNDFQKGDIAEGYSVSREKKESFPLTVTSAQKNPTAFYLCASSLRGLYGYTFGSGTRLTVV.

The V gene is TRBV11-3, the J gene TRBJ2-3, with D possibly TRBD1 on 7 matching bases. The CDR3 has 14 residues. Germline loops: CDR1 SGHNT, CDR2 YENEEA. The V end was cut by 5 bases, the J end by 6 bases, with 15 bases between. CDR3 protein: CASSSRTGGDTQYF. The CDR3, as DNA: TGTGCCAGCAGCAGCCGGACAGGAGGGGATACGCAGTATTTT.

J is TRBJ2-2 and V is TRBV5-1, with a possible D match to TRBD2 (5 bases). CDR3 length equals 14 residues. V lost 0 bases to trimming and J lost 5 bases, with 8 bases between them. Looked up from germline, CDR1 is SGHRS and CDR2 is YFSETQ. CDR3 sequence (DNA): TGCGCCAGCAGCTTGGGAAGCGGAACCGGGGAGCTGTTTTTT. Protein sequence: CASSLGSGTGELFF.